This TCR beta chain was documented in a study of cytomegalovirus exposure and HLA in healthy donors. Overall study findings and caveats: According to a later analysis, most TCR beta chains associated with CMV appeared HLA-restricted. Judged likely to be a sequencing artifact was a cluster of highly shared sequence variants. Fewer N-insertions than the 666-donor mean were reportedly shown by an Asian-associated ancestry cluster in a later analysis.

V shed 8 bases and J shed 4 bases, with 11 bases lying between them. This CDR3 comprises 12 residues. Germline CDR1 and CDR2: SGHNT and YYREEE (reference sequence). With respect to this clone: As yet, its antigen is unknown.

Use of 60 Vbeta and 13 Jbeta primers characterized the PCR. TCRdb's copy holds only in-frame clones and misses some; the assay was immunoSEQ multiplex PCR. The table lists 150,000 to 200,000 clones, 80% to 90% of them singletons. V gene TRBV5-4 combines with J gene TRBJ2-3; TRBD2 is a possible D gene (6 bases). The TCR was taken from a woman aged 18-29 years in good health and CMV-seronegative. Sequencing was performed on PBMCs. The CDR3 protein is CASAGLSDTQYF. CDR3 DNA: TGTGCCAGTGCGGGGTTATCAGATACGCAGTATTTT.